This is a list of T cell receptor beta chains from one sample in a study of early T cells in non-severe SARS-CoV-2 infection. TCRdb reanalysed the 5' RACE reads using MiXCR and keeps one entry per CDR3 protein. The data hold over 60,000 distinct CDR3 sequences, with over 9.5% observed a single time. The sequenced sample was whole blood, obtained at baseline. Receptor source: an adult who was a healthcare worker with PCR-confirmed SARS-CoV-2 infection or an uninfected control (not recorded which). The CDR3 runs from the conserved cysteine through the conserved F or W. The D gene is left open where the match is weak. Some rows have no size entry. The others give once, few or many, or a class for an expanded clone.

d_gene | abundance | j_gene | v_gene | CDR3nt | CDR3aa
- | few | TRBJ1-6 | TRBV4-3 | TGCGCCAGCAGCCAAGATTGGTCTGGCGCAGATAATTCACCCCTCCACTTT | CASSQDWSGADNSPLHF
- | few | TRBJ1-3 | TRBV14 | TGTGCCAGCAGCCAAGATCATAAGTCGGGCACCATATATTTT | CASSQDHKSGTIYF
TRBD2 | - | TRBJ2-7 | TRBV20-1 | TGCAGTGCTAGGGGGGGGACTAGCCTCTCCTACGAGCAGTACTTC | CSARGGTSLSYEQYF
- | few | TRBJ2-2 | TRBV11-2 | TGTGCCAGCACCTTGGTCCAGGGAGCCGGGGAGCTGTTTTTT | CASTLVQGAGELFF
- | few | TRBJ2-7 | TRBV10-3 | TGTGCCTCCAGGGGAGGGGGCTTGAGGGAGCAGTACTTC | CASRGGGLREQYF
TRBD1 | many | TRBJ2-5 | TRBV14 | TGTGCCAGCAGCGTGGGACAGGTCCAAGAGACCCAGTACTTC | CASSVGQVQETQYF
- | - | TRBJ1-5 | TRBV6-2/TRBV6-3 | TGTGCCAGCAGGCCGGGGGAAAATCAGCCCCAGCATTTT | CASRPGENQPQHF
- | many | TRBJ1-1 | TRBV12-3/TRBV12-4 | TGTGCCAGCAGTTTAGGTAGGGCGCCTGAAGCTTTCTTT | CASSLGRAPEAFF
- | many | TRBJ2-7 | TRBV10-3 | TGTGCCATCAGTGAGTCCGGGGAGCAGTACTTC | CAISESGEQYF
- | many | TRBJ2-3 | TRBV10-3 | TGTGCCCTCAGCAGGACAGCCCAAAGCACAGATACGCAGTATTTT | CALSRTAQSTDTQYF
- | - | TRBJ1-6 | TRBV12-3/TRBV12-4 | TGTGCCAGCAGAACTCAAAGGGACGGTAATTCACCCCTCCACTTT | CASRTQRDGNSPLHF
- | few | TRBJ2-2 | TRBV5-1 | TGCGCCAGCAGCCTCTGGGGGCCCACCGGGGAGCTGTTTTTT | CASSLWGPTGELFF
TRBD1 | many | TRBJ2-7 | TRBV12-3/TRBV12-4 | TGTGCCAGCAGTAGCCGACAGGGGGCCTCCTACGAGCAGTACTTC | CASSSRQGASYEQYF
- | - | TRBJ1-2 | TRBV7-8 | TGTGCCAGCAGCTTAGAAGCAGGGGCGATAGATGGCTACACCTTC | CASSLEAGAIDGYTF
TRBD2 | many | TRBJ2-1 | TRBV11-2 | TGTGCCAGCAGGGGGACTAGCGGGGGGCTGGCGCAGTTCTTC | CASRGTSGGLAQFF
- | - | TRBJ1-5 | TRBV7-8 | TGTGCCAGCAGCTTAGGCTCAGGGAACGGTCAGCCCCAGCATTTT | CASSLGSGNGQPQHF
- | many | TRBJ2-7 | TRBV5-1 | TGCGCCAGCAGCTTGGGGACAGCTTCCTACGAGCAGTACTTC | CASSLGTASYEQYF
- | - | TRBJ2-3 | TRBV6-5 | TGTGCCAGCTCGGTGGGGGGTTGGGTAGATACGCAGTATTTT | CASSVGGWVDTQYF
- | few | TRBJ1-1 | TRBV18 | TGTGCCAGCTCACCGTCGGGGGGGCGGGACACTGAAGCTTTCTTT | CASSPSGGRDTEAFF
- | - | TRBJ2-5 | TRBV18 | TGTGCCAGCTCACCAAGGGACATCGAACAGACCCAGTACTTC | CASSPRDIEQTQYF
- | - | TRBJ2-3 | TRBV20-1 | TGCAGTGCCTTCGACTCGCGGAGCACAGATACGCAGTATTTT | CSAFDSRSTDTQYF
- | many | TRBJ2-6 | TRBV4-2 | TGTGCCAGCAGCCCCTTCGGGGGGGCCAACGTCCTGACTTTC | CASSPFGGANVLTF
TRBD2 | few | TRBJ2-3 | TRBV7-3 | TGTGCCAGCAGCATTAGCGGGGGGAACGCAGATACGCAGTATTTT | CASSISGGNADTQYF